Listed below are T cell receptor beta chains from one sample, sequenced in a study of T cells in Graves' hyperthyroidism and ophthalmopathy. Using its own MiXCR run on the multiplex PCR reads, TCRdb lists one record per CDR3 protein. This table has around 500,000 distinct CDR3 sequences, under 25% appearing once. Sequencing was performed on blood. The source of these receptors is a woman in her seventies with Graves' ophthalmopathy. Each CDR3 is given with its conserved first and last residue. A D gene is named only where the DNA matches it firmly. Clone sizes are given selectively: once, few, many, or a class where the clone is expanded.

CDR3aa: CASSENRWLASPLHF
CDR3nt: TGTGCCAGCAGTGAGAACAGGTGGTTAGCGTCACCCCTCCACTTT
d_gene: -
v_gene: TRBV6-1
j_gene: TRBJ1-6
abundance: -

CDR3aa: CASSQDRVGQETQYF
CDR3nt: TGCGCCAGCAGCCAGGACAGGGTGGGCCAAGAGACCCAGTACTTC
d_gene: TRBD1
v_gene: TRBV5-1
j_gene: TRBJ2-5
abundance: few

CDR3aa: CASSYGVTPFSYEQYF
CDR3nt: TGTGCCAGCAGTTACGGAGTTACGCCTTTCTCCTACGAGCAGTACTTC
d_gene: -
v_gene: TRBV13
j_gene: TRBJ2-7
abundance: -

CDR3aa: CASSYIRGYGYTF
CDR3nt: TGTGCCAGCAGTTACATCAGGGGTTATGGCTACACCTTC
d_gene: -
v_gene: TRBV6-6
j_gene: TRBJ1-2
abundance: few

CDR3aa: CASRESVGPTDTQYF
CDR3nt: TGTGCCAGCAGGGAGTCCGTAGGTCCCACAGATACGCAGTATTTT
d_gene: -
v_gene: TRBV2
j_gene: TRBJ2-3
abundance: -

CDR3aa: CASSQAPGQGETQYF
CDR3nt: TGTGCCAGCAGCCAAGCCCCTGGACAAGGAGAGACCCAGTACTTC
d_gene: -
v_gene: TRBV4-2
j_gene: TRBJ2-5
abundance: -

CDR3aa: CASSPGQGFWEQFF
CDR3nt: TGTGCCAGCAGCCCAGGCCAGGGTTTTTGGGAGCAGTTCTTC
d_gene: -
v_gene: TRBV12-3/TRBV12-4
j_gene: TRBJ2-1
abundance: many

CDR3aa: CASSYNKNTGELFF
CDR3nt: TGTGCCAGCAGTTACAACAAGAACACCGGGGAGCTGTTTTTT
d_gene: -
v_gene: TRBV6-5
j_gene: TRBJ2-2
abundance: -

CDR3aa: CAWRRQLGQIGTGELFF
CDR3nt: TGTGCCTGGAGACGGCAATTGGGACAGATTGGAACCGGGGAGCTGTTTTTT
d_gene: TRBD1
v_gene: TRBV30
j_gene: TRBJ2-2
abundance: -

CDR3aa: CASSPMTAGTGQETQYF
CDR3nt: TGTGCCAGCTCACCAATGACTGCAGGGACGGGACAAGAGACCCAGTACTTC
d_gene: -
v_gene: TRBV6-1
j_gene: TRBJ2-5
abundance: -

CDR3aa: CASSLWGRAGTDTQYF
CDR3nt: TGTGCCAGCAGTTTATGGGGGAGGGCCGGCACAGATACGCAGTATTTT
d_gene: TRBD2
v_gene: TRBV12-3/TRBV12-4
j_gene: TRBJ2-3
abundance: many

CDR3aa: CASSFGGGGEQYF
CDR3nt: TGTGCCAGCAGCTTTGGTGGCGGGGGCGAGCAGTACTTC
d_gene: TRBD2
v_gene: TRBV11-2
j_gene: TRBJ2-7
abundance: -

CDR3aa: CAWRRPNEQFF
CDR3nt: TGTGCCTGGAGAAGACCGAATGAGCAGTTCTTC
d_gene: -
v_gene: TRBV30
j_gene: TRBJ2-1
abundance: few

CDR3aa: CASSLAGAQVTQYF
CDR3nt: TGTGCCAGCAGTCTGGCGGGGGCCCAAGTGACCCAGTACTTC
d_gene: -
v_gene: TRBV6-2/TRBV6-3
j_gene: TRBJ2-5
abundance: -

CDR3aa: CASSFQFGGIRNTGELFF
CDR3nt: TGTGCCAGCAGTTTCCAGTTTGGGGGGATCCGGAACACCGGGGAGCTGTTTTTT
d_gene: -
v_gene: TRBV27
j_gene: TRBJ2-2
abundance: few

CDR3aa: CSAGLAGVVEQFF
CDR3nt: TGCAGTGCAGGACTAGCGGGAGTCGTCGAGCAGTTCTTC
d_gene: TRBD2
v_gene: TRBV20-1
j_gene: TRBJ2-1
abundance: few

CDR3aa: CASSLVENYEQYF
CDR3nt: TGTGCCAGCAGCTTAGTAGAGAACTACGAGCAGTACTTC
d_gene: -
v_gene: TRBV7-2
j_gene: TRBJ2-7
abundance: few

CDR3aa: CASSVGQGAYGYTF
CDR3nt: TGTGCCAGCAGTGTTGGACAGGGGGCCTATGGCTACACCTTC
d_gene: TRBD1
v_gene: TRBV28
j_gene: TRBJ1-2
abundance: few

CDR3aa: CSVQENTGELFF
CDR3nt: TGCAGTGTCCAGGAGAACACCGGGGAGCTGTTTTTT
d_gene: -
v_gene: TRBV20-1
j_gene: TRBJ2-2
abundance: -

CDR3aa: CASSPQGPRANVLTF
CDR3nt: TGTGCCAGCAGCCCACAGGGCCCTAGAGCCAACGTCCTGACTTTC
d_gene: -
v_gene: TRBV7-9
j_gene: TRBJ2-6
abundance: few

CDR3aa: CASSYVAGVRETQYF
CDR3nt: TGTGCCAGCAGTTACGTTGCGGGAGTTCGGGAGACCCAGTACTTC
d_gene: TRBD2
v_gene: TRBV6-6
j_gene: TRBJ2-5
abundance: few

CDR3aa: CATKGQQMNTEAFF
CDR3nt: TGTGCCACCAAAGGACAGCAAATGAACACTGAAGCTTTCTTT
d_gene: -
v_gene: TRBV18
j_gene: TRBJ1-1
abundance: few

CDR3aa: CASSPGGYGYGYTF
CDR3nt: TGTGCCAGCAGCCCAGGGGGCTACGGCTATGGCTACACCTTC
d_gene: TRBD1
v_gene: TRBV11-1
j_gene: TRBJ1-2
abundance: many

CDR3aa: CASSPANRGGGNTIYF
CDR3nt: TGTGCCAGCTCACCAGCAAACAGGGGAGGAGGAAACACCATATATTTT
d_gene: TRBD1
v_gene: TRBV18
j_gene: TRBJ1-3
abundance: -

CDR3aa: CASSPGEVNEQFF
CDR3nt: TGTGCCAGCAGCCCGGGAGAGGTTAATGAGCAGTTCTTC
d_gene: -
v_gene: TRBV11-2
j_gene: TRBJ2-1
abundance: many

CDR3aa: CASSLIRPDTQYF
CDR3nt: TGTGCCAGCAGCTTAATCCGTCCAGATACGCAGTATTTT
d_gene: -
v_gene: TRBV7-3
j_gene: TRBJ2-3
abundance: -

CDR3aa: CASTYSLTYEQYF
CDR3nt: TGTGCCAGCACCTATTCCCTAACCTACGAGCAGTACTTC
d_gene: -
v_gene: TRBV28
j_gene: TRBJ2-7
abundance: many

CDR3aa: CASSGTAFNQPQHF
CDR3nt: TGTGCCAGCAGCGGGACAGCTTTTAATCAGCCCCAGCATTTT
d_gene: TRBD1
v_gene: TRBV6-2/TRBV6-3
j_gene: TRBJ1-5
abundance: -

CDR3aa: CASSEMRGRQKYF
CDR3nt: TGTGCCAGCAGTGAAATGAGAGGTAGACAGAAGTACTTC
d_gene: -
v_gene: TRBV2
j_gene: TRBJ2-4
abundance: many

CDR3aa: CASSLLGVKETQYF
CDR3nt: TGTGCCAGTAGTCTCCTAGGGGTAAAAGAGACCCAGTACTTC
d_gene: -
v_gene: TRBV19
j_gene: TRBJ2-5
abundance: many

CDR3aa: CSARDLSRPWTTSYEQYF
CDR3nt: TGCAGTGCTAGAGATCTATCGAGGCCCTGGACTACCTCCTACGAGCAGTACTTC
d_gene: -
v_gene: TRBV20-1
j_gene: TRBJ2-7
abundance: -

CDR3aa: CASSLKSSSGPLVAGELFF
CDR3nt: TGTGCCAGCAGCTTAAAATCTTCGTCTGGCCCCTTAGTGGCCGGGGAGCTGTTTTTT
d_gene: -
v_gene: TRBV7-3
j_gene: TRBJ2-2
abundance: few

CDR3aa: CAWSENQETQYF
CDR3nt: TGTGCCTGGAGTGAGAACCAAGAGACCCAGTACTTC
d_gene: -
v_gene: TRBV30
j_gene: TRBJ2-5
abundance: few

CDR3aa: CASRAGSTDTQYF
CDR3nt: TGTGCCAGCAGAGCGGGGAGCACAGATACGCAGTATTTT
d_gene: TRBD2
v_gene: TRBV7-2
j_gene: TRBJ2-3
abundance: many

CDR3aa: CASSLGDPGQRETQYF
CDR3nt: TGTGCCAGCAGCTTAGGGGACCCGGGACAGCGAGAGACCCAGTACTTC
d_gene: TRBD1
v_gene: TRBV7-8
j_gene: TRBJ2-5
abundance: few

CDR3aa: CSARDPQDYTGELFF
CDR3nt: TGCAGTGCTAGAGATCCACAGGACTACACCGGGGAGCTGTTTTTT
d_gene: -
v_gene: TRBV20-1
j_gene: TRBJ2-2
abundance: -

CDR3aa: CASSQALRGDEQFF
CDR3nt: TGTGCCAGCAGCCAAGCCTTGAGGGGCGATGAGCAGTTCTTC
d_gene: -
v_gene: TRBV3-1
j_gene: TRBJ2-1
abundance: -

CDR3aa: CASSFPEPLHF
CDR3nt: TGTGCCAGCAGTTTTCCGGAGCCCCTCCACTTT
d_gene: -
v_gene: TRBV10-3
j_gene: TRBJ1-6
abundance: -

CDR3aa: CASSLRLAGDNEQFF
CDR3nt: TGTGCCAGCAGCTTAAGGCTAGCGGGAGACAATGAGCAGTTCTTC
d_gene: TRBD2
v_gene: TRBV11-3
j_gene: TRBJ2-1
abundance: many